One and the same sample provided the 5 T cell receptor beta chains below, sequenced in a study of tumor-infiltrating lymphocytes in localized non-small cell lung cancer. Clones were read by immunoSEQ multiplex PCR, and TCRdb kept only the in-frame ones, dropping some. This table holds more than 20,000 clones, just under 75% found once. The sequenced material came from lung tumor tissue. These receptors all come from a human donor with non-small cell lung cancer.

The CDR3 DNA sequence: TGTGCCAGCAGTTTAGGGAACTCTCGGGAGCAGTACTTC. Amino acids: CASSLGNSREQYF. J is TRBJ2-7 and V is TRBV27; no reliable D call. Trimming removed 2 bases from V and 7 bases from J, with 12 bases in between. The CDR3 spans 13 residues. The germline CDR1 and CDR2 sequences are MNHEY and SMNVEV (reference sequence).

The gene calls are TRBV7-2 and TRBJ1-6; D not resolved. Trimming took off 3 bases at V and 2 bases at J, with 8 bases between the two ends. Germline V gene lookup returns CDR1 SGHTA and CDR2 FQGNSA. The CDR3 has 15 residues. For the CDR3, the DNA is TGTGCCAGCAGCTTGGACGCTCCCTATAATTCACCCCTCCACTTT. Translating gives CASSLDAPYNSPLHF.

The DNA for the CDR3 is TGCGCCAGCAGTGAGATCAGGGGGCGCGTAATGGATTATGGCTACACCTTC. Translating it yields CASSEIRGRVMDYGYTF. This sequence joins TRBV10-2 and TRBJ1-2; 8 bases line up with TRBD1. The CDR3 is 17 residues long. The germline gives CDR1 WSHSY, CDR2 SAAADI. Unmatched junction bases numbered 13, after V lost 2 bases and J lost 5 bases.

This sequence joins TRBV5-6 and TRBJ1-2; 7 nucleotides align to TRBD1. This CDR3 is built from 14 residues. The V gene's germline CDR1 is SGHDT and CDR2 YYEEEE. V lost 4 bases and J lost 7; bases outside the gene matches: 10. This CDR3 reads CASSPGQFTGGYTF. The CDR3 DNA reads TGTGCCAGCAGCCCGGGACAGTTCACGGGTGGCTACACCTTC.

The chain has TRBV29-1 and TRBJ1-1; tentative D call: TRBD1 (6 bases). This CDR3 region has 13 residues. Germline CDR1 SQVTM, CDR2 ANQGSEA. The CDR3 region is CAARGQEGTEAFF. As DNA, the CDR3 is TGCGCAGCGCGGGGGCAGGAAGGAACTGAAGCTTTCTTT. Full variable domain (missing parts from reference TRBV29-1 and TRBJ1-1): SAVISQKPSRDICQRGTSLTIQCQVDSQVTMMFWYRQQPGQSLTLIATANQGSEATYESGFVIDKFPISRPNLTFSTLTVSNMSPEDSSIYLCAARGQEGTEAFFGQGTRLTVV.